The 17 T cell receptor beta chains below all came from one sample that was sequenced in a study of shared clonotypes between healthy human individuals. The protocol was immunoSEQ multiplex PCR, while the TCRdb copy is restricted to in-frame clones and leaves out a portion. Of 1.4 million to 1.5 million clones in the sample, about 96% were seen once. Material: naive CD4+ T cells sorted from blood. This sample's subset: CD45RA+ positively selected. The receptor set was obtained from a man aged 25-45 years in good health.

The chain has TRBV5-1 and TRBJ2-6; a weak D match, TRBD1 (7 bases). Deletions cut 0 bases from V and 2 bases from J, with 21 bases between. The CDR3 contains 20 residues. CDR1 and CDR2 from the germline V gene are SGHRS and YFSETQ. The CDR3 nucleotides are TGCGCCAGCAGCTTGGATGGTGTAGGGGCAGGGGGGCCTGGGGCCAACGTCCTGACTTTC. It is translated as CASSLDGVGAGGPGANVLTF.

CDR3 sequence reads: CASTLVGQGLNYGYTF. The CDR3 DNA is TGCGCCAGCACCCTGGTGGGGCAGGGCCTTAACTATGGCTACACCTTC. The chain has TRBV5-1 and TRBJ1-2; possibly TRBD1 for D (5 bases). V was trimmed by 6 bases and J by 1 base, leaving 19 bases between them. Germline lookup yields CDR1 SGHRS and CDR2 YFSETQ. There are 16 residues in the CDR3.

V usage is TRBV28 and J usage is TRBJ2-1; perhaps TRBD1 as D (5 bases). This CDR3 contains 15 residues. The V and J ends lost 4 bases and 0 bases respectively, with 10 bases between them. The germline V gene has CDR1 MDHEN and CDR2 SYDVKM. CDR3 DNA: TGTGCCAGCAGTTCGACCAGGGCCTCCTACAATGAGCAGTTCTTC. It encodes CASSSTRASYNEQFF.

The rearrangement joins TRBV11-2 to TRBJ2-1, with 9 positions matching TRBD2. The CDR3 is 15 residues long. The germline CDR1 and CDR2 sequences are SGHAT and FQNNGV. J gave up 8 bases and V 2 bases, and 7 bases lay outside the gene matches. CDR3 sequence: CASSLLAGSSDEQFF. The CDR3 DNA reads TGTGCCAGCAGCTTACTAGCGGGAAGTTCGGATGAGCAGTTCTTC.

The chain is built from TRBV28 and TRBJ2-7; 8 bases line up with TRBD1. Germline CDR1 and CDR2: MDHEN and SYDVKM. This CDR3 is built from 16 residues. The V segment lost 5 bases and the J segment 1 base; nucleotides outside the gene matches: 10. In DNA, the CDR3 is TGTGCCAGCAGTGACCCGGACCGGGACAGGTCCTACGAGCAGTACTTC. It codes for CASSDPDRDRSYEQYF.

The V gene is TRBV27, the J gene TRBJ2-7; D tentatively fits TRBD1 or TRBD2 (5 bases each). Per the germline V gene, CDR1 is MNHEY and CDR2 is SMNVEV (reference sequence). Trimming pared 3 bases from V and 3 bases from J, leaving 12 bases between. The CDR3 totals 14 residues. CDR3 amino acids: CASSFRGSLYEQYF. The CDR3 DNA reads as TGTGCCAGCAGTTTTCGGGGCAGTCTCTACGAGCAGTACTTC.

The chain links TRBV25-1 to TRBJ2-1, with TRBD1 matching 7 bases. In germline, CDR1 is MGHDK, CDR2 SYGVNS. Losses at the gene ends were 3 bases for V and 1 base for J; bases not matched to a gene: 6. CDR3 length equals 16 residues. The CDR3 region is CASSETNRGSYNEQFF. DNA of the CDR3: TGTGCCAGCAGTGAGACCAACAGGGGATCCTACAATGAGCAGTTCTTC.

V gene TRBV2 combines with J gene TRBJ2-1; 9 bases map to TRBD1. V dropped 5 bases and J dropped 13; count of bases not matched to a gene: 6. The germline CDR1 and CDR2 sequences are SNHLY and FYNNEI. The CDR3 consists of 12 residues. The CDR3 DNA is TGTGCCAGCAGTCGGGACAGGGCCTTCCAGTTCTTC. Protein product: CASSRDRAFQFF.

V usage is TRBV2 and J usage is TRBJ1-1; D uncertain. Germline assignment: CDR1 SNHLY and CDR2 FYNNEI. V was clipped by 4 bases and J by 0 bases, with 6 bases between them. The CDR3 runs 13 residues. CDR3 bases: TGTGCCAGCAGTGGGGTCCTGAACACTGAAGCTTTCTTT. This gives the protein CASSGVLNTEAFF.

V usage is TRBV2 and J usage is TRBJ2-5, with 9 bases lining up with TRBD1. The CDR3 has 14 amino acids. Germline V gene lookup returns CDR1 SNHLY and CDR2 FYNNEI. V shed 1 base and J 4 bases; nucleotides not matched to a gene: 1. The CDR3 sequence is CASSEDRGRETQYF. In DNA, the CDR3 is TGTGCCAGCAGTGAAGACAGGGGGCGAGAGACCCAGTACTTC. Looking up the rest from reference TRBV2 and TRBJ2-5 gives the full variable domain: EPEVTQTPSHQVTQMGQEVILRCVPISNHLYFYWYRQILGQKVEFLVSFYNNEISEKSEIFDDQFSVERPDGSNFTLKIRSTKLEDSAMYFCASSEDRGRETQYFGPGTRLLVL.

The rearrangement uses TRBV6-1 and TRBJ2-1; 12 positions match TRBD2. CDR3 size: 16 residues. Germline loops: CDR1 MNHNS, CDR2 SASEGT. Trimming removed 3 bases from V and 7 bases from J; junction bases left unmatched: 7. CDR3 protein: CASSDLGLAGFNEQFF. The CDR3 DNA reads TGTGCCAGCAGTGACCTGGGACTAGCGGGTTTTAATGAGCAGTTCTTC.

J is TRBJ2-1 and V is TRBV2; TRBD2 aligns across 7 bases. Germline trimming cut 7 bases from V and 6 bases from J; bases unmatched to any gene: 12. CDR1 SNHLY and CDR2 FYNNEI come from the germline V gene. The CDR3 is 15 residues long. This chain's CDR3 is CASKRDGIFGNEQFF. The CDR3 nucleotides are TGTGCCAGCAAGCGGGACGGAATTTTCGGCAATGAGCAGTTCTTC.

This rearrangement joins TRBV5-1 to TRBJ2-4; D uncertain. V shed 2 bases and J shed 0 bases, with 18 bases lying between them. The CDR3 is made up of 18 amino acids. The germline V gene encodes CDR1 SGHRS and CDR2 YFSETQ. As DNA, the CDR3 is TGCGCCAGCAGCTTCAAGTTGCGTGTAAGTATAGCCAAAAACATTCAGTACTTC. It yields the protein CASSFKLRVSIAKNIQYF.

The rearrangement joins TRBV9 to TRBJ1-1; 7 bases map to TRBD1. J gave up 5 bases and V 3 bases, and 13 bases lay outside the gene matches. This CDR3 comprises 16 residues. Germline CDR1 SGDLS, CDR2 YYNGEE. The CDR3 spells CASSATADRDRTEAFF. The CDR3 nucleotides are TGTGCCAGCAGCGCCACCGCCGACAGGGATCGGACTGAAGCTTTCTTT.

The gene calls are TRBV5-1 and TRBJ2-5, with no clear D. The CDR3 has 13 amino acids. Trimming left V 2 bases short and J 4 bases short, with 9 bases between. Per the germline V gene, CDR1 is SGHRS and CDR2 is YFSETQ. The CDR3 loop reads CASSLKVTETQYF. The CDR3 DNA sequence: TGCGCCAGCAGCTTAAAAGTAACAGAGACCCAGTACTTC.

The V and J genes are TRBV9 and TRBJ2-7, with 8 positions matching TRBD1. The CDR3 length is 14 residues. The V and J ends lost 4 bases and 5 bases, in that order; junction bases with no gene match: 8. CDR1 is SGDLS, CDR2 YYNGEE, per germline. For the CDR3, the DNA is TGTGCCAGCAGCATTGGACAGGGAGGAGACGAGCAGTACTTC. Protein product: CASSIGQGGDEQYF.

The chain recombines TRBV2 with TRBJ1-4, with D perhaps matching TRBD1 (5 bases). The length of the CDR3 is 13 residues. Germline CDR1 SNHLY, CDR2 FYNNEI. The ends were cut back, 5 bases at V and 9 bases at J, with 13 bases in the middle. The CDR3 reads CASSQGAVQKLFF. The CDR3 coding sequence is TGTGCCAGCAGTCAAGGGGCAGTTCAAAAACTGTTTTTT.